A selection of T cell receptor beta chains follows, all from one sample in a study of human T cells and chemical hapten exposure. Each CDR3 protein is one row after TCRdb ran MiXCR on the RACE reads. The repertoire includes 380,000 or so distinct CDR3 sequences, roughly 5% of them detected once, and over 2% sits in the top ten. Sequenced material: whole blood, taken in connection with sensitization to the hapten diphenylcyclopropenone (DPC). The receptors stem from a woman in her forties or fifties with alopecia areata. Some clones in this sample may be carry-over from other donors' samples. Both conserved end residues are part of each CDR3. The order of the fields is J gene, D gene, V gene, clone size, CDR3 DNA, CDR3 protein. D genes are given only for firm matches. A clone size is listed for some rows: how often the clone was seen (once, few, many), or a class if it is expanded.

TRBJ2-3	.	TRBV27	.	TGTGCCAGCTTTTACACAGATACGCAGTATTTT	CASFYTDTQYF
TRBJ2-2	TRBD2	TRBV3-1	few	TGTGCCAGCAGCCAATCCCGGGGGGGCCGCAACGGGGAGCTGTTTTTT	CASSQSRGGRNGELFF
TRBJ2-1	.	TRBV13	many	TGTGCCAGCAGCTTAAGAGCGGAGGGCACCGGTGAGCAGTTCTTC	CASSLRAEGTGEQFF
TRBJ2-3	TRBD2	TRBV20-1	.	TGCAGTGCGGCCGGACTAGCGGGAGAGAGGGCCACAGATACGCAGTATTTT	CSAAGLAGERATDTQYF
TRBJ2-5	.	TRBV3-1	few	TGTGCCAGCAGCCACGGAAACAGGGTCCCCGTTGAGACCCAGTACTTC	CASSHGNRVPVETQYF
TRBJ2-7	.	TRBV21-1	few	TGTGCCAGCAGCAAAAGGAGGGGATGGATCTACGAGCAGTACTTC	CASSKRRGWIYEQYF
TRBJ1-1	.	TRBV12-3/TRBV12-4	many	TGTGCCAGCGGTCCTATCGGGGACACTGAAGCTTTCTTT	CASGPIGDTEAFF
TRBJ2-5	TRBD2	TRBV9	few	TGTGCCAGCAGCGCGGGAGGGTCAAGCGGGGGGCAAGAGACCCAGTACTTC	CASSAGGSSGGQETQYF
TRBJ2-4	.	TRBV20-1	.	TGCAGTGCTAGAGATTCAGGGCTCACCAAAAACATTCAGTACTTC	CSARDSGLTKNIQYF
TRBJ1-3	.	TRBV6-5	.	TGTGCCAGCAGCAACGATGTGGCTGGAAACACCATATATTTT	CASSNDVAGNTIYF
TRBJ1-5	.	TRBV10-3	many	TGTGCCATCAGTGGAAAGGGAGGAAATCAGCCCCAGCATTTT	CAISGKGGNQPQHF
TRBJ1-2	TRBD1	TRBV20-1	few	TGCAGTGCTCCGGACAGGGGGCAATATGGCTACACCTTC	CSAPDRGQYGYTF
TRBJ1-1	.	TRBV3-1	.	TGTGCCAGCAGCCAAGATCATGCCGACGGTCCCATGAACACTGAAGCTTTCTTT	CASSQDHADGPMNTEAFF
TRBJ2-4	TRBD2	TRBV4-3	few	TGCGCCAGCAGCCAGAGAGGACTAGCGGGAGGGATTCTGGAGGACATTCAGTACTTC	CASSQRGLAGGILEDIQYF
TRBJ2-7	.	TRBV4-2	few	TGTGCCAGCAGCCATCCCAGGAGCTACGAGCAGTACTTC	CASSHPRSYEQYF
TRBJ2-2	TRBD1	TRBV11-2	.	TGTGCCAGCAGCCGTTCAGGGGGCTACACCGGGGAGCTGTTTTTT	CASSRSGGYTGELFF
TRBJ2-1	.	TRBV5-6	.	TGTGCCAGCAGCTTGCCAGGGATGGAGCAGTTCTTC	CASSLPGMEQFF
TRBJ2-4	.	TRBV10-2	many	TGCGCCAGCAGGGAAGCGGGTGAGGGGAACATTCAGTACTTC	CASREAGEGNIQYF
TRBJ1-2	TRBD1	TRBV10-2	.	TGCGCCAGCAGTGAGCCAGTGGGGACAGGGGGTTCTAGTGGCTACACCTTC	CASSEPVGTGGSSGYTF
TRBJ2-1	TRBD2	TRBV6-1	many	TGTGCCAGCAGTGAAGGGGGGGGACTAGCGGGAGCCCCGTACAATGAGCAGTTCTTC	CASSEGGGLAGAPYNEQFF
TRBJ2-1	TRBD2	TRBV9	many	TGTGCCAGCAGCGCAAGCGGGGTTGGCTACAATGAGCAGTTCTTC	CASSASGVGYNEQFF
TRBJ2-1	.	TRBV6-2/TRBV6-3	.	TGTGCCAGCACCCCCGGGGAGGAGCAGTTCTTC	CASTPGEEQFF
TRBJ1-1	.	TRBV29-1	many	TGCAGCGTTGAAGGCCAAATGAACACTGAAGCTTTCTTT	CSVEGQMNTEAFF
TRBJ2-1	TRBD2	TRBV12-3/TRBV12-4	many	TGTGCCAGCAGTACGGGACTACCAGACAATGAGCAGTTCTTC	CASSTGLPDNEQFF
TRBJ2-7	.	TRBV7-2	few	TGTGCCAGCAGCCCCCCCGACGGGTACGAGCAGTACTTC	CASSPPDGYEQYF
TRBJ2-3	TRBD1	TRBV10-3	.	TGTGCCATCAGTCACGGGACAGGGACAGATACGCAGTATTTT	CAISHGTGTDTQYF
TRBJ2-5	.	TRBV27	.	TGTGCCAGCAGTTTAGTCGGGGCCTTTCAAGAGACCCAGTACTTC	CASSLVGAFQETQYF
TRBJ2-1	TRBD2	TRBV13	few	TGTGCCAGCAGCCTGGGGACTAGCGGGGGGCCCGGGCAGTTCTTC	CASSLGTSGGPGQFF
TRBJ1-4	.	TRBV20-1	many	TGCAGTGCCCTATCTACGGATAGTAATGAAAAACTGTTTTTT	CSALSTDSNEKLFF
TRBJ2-3	.	TRBV5-4	.	TGTGCCAGCAGCTTCCTACTTTCTCCCCGGAGCCCAGATACGCAGTATTTT	CASSFLLSPRSPDTQYF
TRBJ1-1	.	TRBV12-5	many	TGTGCTAGTGCTGGCGGGGCATTGAACACTGAAGCTTTCTTT	CASAGGALNTEAFF
TRBJ2-1	TRBD2	TRBV30	many	TGTGCCTGGAGTCCATTGGGACTAGCTCAGTTCTTC	CAWSPLGLAQFF